The T cell receptor (beta chain) described here comes from a study of control samples from healthy donors and cancer patients. Germline V CDR1 and CDR2: SGHRS, YFSETQ. V lost 0 bases to trimming and J lost 7 bases, with 10 bases between them. The CDR3 loop spans 14 amino acids. Assay used: immunoSEQ multiplex PCR; TCRdb lists only in-frame clones, some missing. Of 65,000 to 100,000 clones detected, 91% appear once; the ten largest clones hold around 17%. The chain employs TRBV5-1 and TRBJ1-4; D might be TRBD1 (6 bases). The sample consisted of blood. The TCR comes from a man aged 50 or older in good health. This chain's CDR3 is CASSLAQGGEKLFF. The CDR3 nucleotides are TGCGCCAGCAGCTTGGCACAGGGCGGTGAAAAACTGTTTTTT.